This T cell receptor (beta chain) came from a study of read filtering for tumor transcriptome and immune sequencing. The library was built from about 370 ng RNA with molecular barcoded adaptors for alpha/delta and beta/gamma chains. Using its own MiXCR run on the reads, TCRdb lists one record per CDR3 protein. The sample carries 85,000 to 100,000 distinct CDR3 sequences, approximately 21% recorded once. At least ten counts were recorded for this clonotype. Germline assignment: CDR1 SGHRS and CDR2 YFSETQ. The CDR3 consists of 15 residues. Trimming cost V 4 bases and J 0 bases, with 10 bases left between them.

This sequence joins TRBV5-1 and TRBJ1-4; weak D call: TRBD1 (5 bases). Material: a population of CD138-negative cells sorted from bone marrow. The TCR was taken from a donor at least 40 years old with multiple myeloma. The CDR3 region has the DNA TGCGCCAGCAGCCCCCTGACAGCAACTAATGAAAAACTGTTTTTT. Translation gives CASSPLTATNEKLFF.